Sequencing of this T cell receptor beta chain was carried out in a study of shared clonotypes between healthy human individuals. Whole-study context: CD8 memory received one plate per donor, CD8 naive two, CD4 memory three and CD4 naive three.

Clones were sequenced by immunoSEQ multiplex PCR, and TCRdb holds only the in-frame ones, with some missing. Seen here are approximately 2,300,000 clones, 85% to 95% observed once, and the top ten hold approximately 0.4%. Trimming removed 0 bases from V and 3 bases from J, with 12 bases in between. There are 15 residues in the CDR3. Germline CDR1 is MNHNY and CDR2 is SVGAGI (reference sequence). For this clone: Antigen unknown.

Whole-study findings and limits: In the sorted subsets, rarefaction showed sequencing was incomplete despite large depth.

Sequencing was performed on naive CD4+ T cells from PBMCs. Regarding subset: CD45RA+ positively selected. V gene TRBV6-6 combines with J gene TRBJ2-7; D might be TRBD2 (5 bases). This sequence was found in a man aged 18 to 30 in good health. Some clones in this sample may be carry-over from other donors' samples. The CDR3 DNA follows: TGTGCCAGCAGTTACTCGGAGGACTTAGGCTACGAGCAGTACTTC. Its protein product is CASSYSEDLGYEQYF.